A selection of T cell receptor beta chains follows, all from one sample in a study of OX40 agonist ivuxolimab in advanced cancers. Some clones are missing from TCRdb's copy, which holds only in-frame ones; the method was immunoSEQ multiplex PCR. The sample lists about 55,000 clones, 70% to 80% occurring once. Source: CD4+ or CD8+ T cells sorted from blood, taken in a trial of the OX40 agonist ivuxolimab. These receptors came from an adult with an advanced solid tumor such as melanoma, head and neck, liver or kidney cancer. The CDR3 runs from the conserved cysteine through the conserved F or W. A D gene is named only where the DNA matches it firmly. Not every row has a clone size; where given, it reads once, few, many or a size class.

TRBD2	.	TRBV27	TRBJ2-1	CASSSLGSGGAGEQFF	TGTGCCAGCAGTTCCCTGGGTAGCGGGGGGGCGGGTGAGCAGTTCTTC
.	.	TRBV5-5	TRBJ1-2	CASSLAGWGIYGYTF	TGTGCCAGCAGCTTGGCCGGTTGGGGGATCTATGGCTACACCTTC
.	few	TRBV7-2	TRBJ1-1	CASSFKTEAFF	TGTGCCAGCAGCTTTAAGACTGAAGCTTTCTTT
.	.	TRBV7-2	TRBJ2-6	CASSLDRSSGANVLTF	TGTGCCAGCAGCTTAGACCGTAGCTCTGGGGCCAACGTCCTGACTTTC
TRBD1	.	TRBV7-2	TRBJ1-5	CASSLARGDRGQPQHF	TGTGCCAGCAGCTTAGCGCGTGGGGACAGGGGTCAGCCCCAGCATTTT
TRBD2	.	TRBV19	TRBJ2-1	CASSISYNGGIYEQFF	TGTGCCAGTAGTATATCGTATAACGGGGGGATCTATGAGCAGTTCTTC
TRBD1	.	TRBV19	TRBJ1-1	CASNPRGAVTEAFF	TGTGCCAGTAACCCCAGGGGGGCAGTCACTGAAGCTTTCTTT
TRBD1	.	TRBV6-6	TRBJ2-1	CASSDRTGGGNEQFF	TGTGCCAGCAGTGACCGGACAGGGGGCGGGAATGAGCAGTTCTTC
.	.	TRBV7-6	TRBJ1-5	CASSLEEGQPQHF	TGTGCCAGCAGCTTAGAGGAGGGCCAGCCCCAGCATTTT
TRBD1	.	TRBV19	TRBJ2-3	CASGQGGAPTDTQYF	TGTGCCAGTGGACAGGGGGGCGCCCCCACAGATACGCAGTATTTT
.	.	TRBV28	TRBJ2-4	CASQVLAKNIQYF	TGTGCCAGTCAGGTCCTAGCCAAAAACATTCAGTACTTC
.	.	TRBV7-2	TRBJ2-2	CASSLGSGELFF	TGTGCCAGCAGCTTAGGCTCCGGGGAGCTGTTTTTT
.	.	TRBV6-5	TRBJ2-2	CASSRNTGELFF	TGTGCCAGCAGTCGAAACACCGGGGAGCTGTTTTTT
TRBD2	.	TRBV11-3	TRBJ2-1	CASSLVGSGSKGEQFF	TGTGCCAGCAGCTTAGTGGGTAGCGGGAGTAAGGGTGAGCAGTTCTTC
.	.	TRBV7-9	TRBJ2-7	CASSLVRDEQYF	TGTGCCAGCAGCTTAGTCCGGGACGAGCAGTACTTC
TRBD2	.	TRBV6-4	TRBJ2-1	CASKILTSGDYNEQFF	TGTGCCAGCAAGATCCTGACTAGCGGGGACTACAATGAGCAGTTCTTC
.	.	TRBV20-1	TRBJ2-1	CSALSGGEQFF	TGCAGTGCCCTTAGCGGCGGTGAGCAGTTCTTC
TRBD1	.	TRBV15	TRBJ2-2	CATSSSDRVANTGELFF	TGTGCCACCAGCAGTTCCGACAGGGTAGCGAACACCGGGGAGCTGTTTTTT
TRBD1	.	TRBV6-5	TRBJ2-7	CASSLGTALSYEQYF	TGTGCCAGCAGTCTAGGGACAGCCCTCTCCTACGAGCAGTACTTC
TRBD1	.	TRBV2	TRBJ1-2	CARSTGGRDGYTF	TGTGCCAGGTCCACAGGGGGGAGGGATGGCTACACCTTC
TRBD1	.	TRBV27	TRBJ2-7	CASRTGGRGEQYF	TGTGCCAGCAGAACAGGGGGCAGAGGCGAGCAGTACTTC
.	.	TRBV29-1	TRBJ1-1	CSVVGLGGWNTEAFF	TGCAGCGTTGTAGGGCTTGGGGGATGGAACACTGAAGCTTTCTTT
.	.	TRBV12-5	TRBJ2-3	CASLKVDTQYF	TGTGCCTCCCTAAAAGTAGATACGCAGTATTTT
TRBD2	.	TRBV7-2	TRBJ2-1	CASSLEAGGLYNEQFF	TGTGCCAGCAGCTTAGAAGCGGGGGGGCTTTACAATGAGCAGTTCTTC
TRBD2	.	TRBV27	TRBJ2-7	CASSWFAGGYEQYF	TGTGCCAGCAGTTGGTTTGCGGGAGGTTACGAGCAGTACTTC
TRBD1	.	TRBV27	TRBJ2-1	CASSSFGTGRNNEQFF	TGTGCCAGCAGCTCCTTCGGGACAGGGCGGAACAATGAGCAGTTCTTC
TRBD2	.	TRBV5-1	TRBJ2-4	CASSLVAGDNVIQYF	TGCGCCAGCAGCTTGGTAGCGGGAGATAACGTCATTCAGTACTTC
.	.	TRBV7-2	TRBJ1-2	CASSSLGGYGYTF	TGTGCCAGCAGCTCCCTGGGGGGGTATGGCTACACCTTC
.	.	TRBV5-6	TRBJ1-5	CASSLGQGTLRGQPQHF	TGTGCCAGCTCCCTGGGGCAGGGAACGTTAAGGGGTCAGCCCCAGCATTTT
TRBD2	.	TRBV27	TRBJ2-3	CASSLLGAGVRDTQYF	TGTGCCAGCAGTTTACTGGGAGCGGGAGTTCGGGATACGCAGTATTTT
TRBD2	once	TRBV7-2	TRBJ2-7	CASSSFAAGGREQYF	TGTGCCAGCAGCTCCTTTGCGGCGGGAGGGAGGGAGCAGTACTTC
.	.	TRBV7-3	TRBJ1-1	CASSLGGVNTEAFF	TGTGCCAGCAGCTTAGGTGGGGTGAACACTGAAGCTTTCTTT
TRBD1	.	TRBV7-8	TRBJ2-7	CASSLTGTGGTYEQYF	TGTGCCAGCAGCTTGACCGGGACAGGGGGTACTTACGAGCAGTACTTC
.	.	TRBV30	TRBJ1-4	CAWRMPKQDEKLFF	TGTGCCTGGAGGATGCCAAAACAGGACGAAAAACTGTTTTTT
.	once	TRBV20-1	TRBJ1-2	CSVGSFYGYTF	TGCAGTGTCGGCAGCTTCTATGGCTACACCTTC
.	few	TRBV4-3	TRBJ1-6	CASSQDYPNSPLHF	TGCGCCAGCAGCCAAGATTACCCTAATTCACCCCTCCACTTT
TRBD1	.	TRBV10-1	TRBJ2-7	CASSEARGYEQYF	TGCGCCAGCAGTGAGGCCAGGGGGTACGAGCAGTACTTC
.	.	TRBV5-4	TRBJ1-1	CASSLFWRSTEAFF	TGTGCCAGCAGCTTGTTTTGGAGGTCCACTGAAGCTTTCTTT
.	.	TRBV6-5	TRBJ1-1	CASSTLRGAQVAFF	TGTGCCAGCAGTACCCTTCGGGGGGCGCAGGTGGCTTTCTTT
.	.	TRBV5-1	TRBJ2-4	CASSLQPPGGAKNIQYF	TGCGCCAGCAGCCTCCAACCCCCAGGTGGGGCCAAAAACATTCAGTACTTC